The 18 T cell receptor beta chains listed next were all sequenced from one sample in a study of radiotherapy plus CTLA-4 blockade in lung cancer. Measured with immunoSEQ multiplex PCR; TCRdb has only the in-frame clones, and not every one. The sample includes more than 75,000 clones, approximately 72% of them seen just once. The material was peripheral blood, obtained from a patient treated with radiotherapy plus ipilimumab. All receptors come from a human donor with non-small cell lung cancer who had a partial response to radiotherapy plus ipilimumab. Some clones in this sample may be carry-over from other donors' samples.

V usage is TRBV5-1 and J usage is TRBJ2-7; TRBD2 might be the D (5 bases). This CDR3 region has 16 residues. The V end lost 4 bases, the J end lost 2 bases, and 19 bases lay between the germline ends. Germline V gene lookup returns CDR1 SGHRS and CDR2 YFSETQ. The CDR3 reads CASSPHPGREPYEQYF. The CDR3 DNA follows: TGCGCCAGCAGCCCCCACCCAGGTAGGGAGCCCTACGAGCAGTACTTC. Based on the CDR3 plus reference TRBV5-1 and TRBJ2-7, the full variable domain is KAGVTQTPRYLIKTRGQQVTLSCSPISGHRSVSWYQQTPGQGLQFLFEYFSETQRNKGNFPGRFSGRQFSNSRSEMNVSTLELGDSALYLCASSPHPGREPYEQYFGPGTRLTVT.

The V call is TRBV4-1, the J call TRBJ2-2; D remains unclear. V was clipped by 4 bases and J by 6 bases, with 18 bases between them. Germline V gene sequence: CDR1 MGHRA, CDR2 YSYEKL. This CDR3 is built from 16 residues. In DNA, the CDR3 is TGCGCCAGCAGCCCCCTAGGAGAAGGCGTGCCCGGGGAGCTGTTTTTT. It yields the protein CASSPLGEGVPGELFF.

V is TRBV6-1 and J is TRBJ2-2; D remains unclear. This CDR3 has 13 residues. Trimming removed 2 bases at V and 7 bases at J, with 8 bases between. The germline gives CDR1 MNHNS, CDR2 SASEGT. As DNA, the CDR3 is TGTGCCAGCAGTGAACGGCGAGGCGGGGAGCTGTTTTTT. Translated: CASSERRGGELFF.

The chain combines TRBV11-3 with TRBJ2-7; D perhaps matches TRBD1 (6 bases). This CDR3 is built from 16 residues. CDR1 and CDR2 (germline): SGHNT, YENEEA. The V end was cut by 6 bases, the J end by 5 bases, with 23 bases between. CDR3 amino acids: CASSLGPNREWNEQYF. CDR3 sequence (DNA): TGTGCCAGCAGTCTAGGGCCCAACAGGGAGTGGAACGAGCAGTACTTC.

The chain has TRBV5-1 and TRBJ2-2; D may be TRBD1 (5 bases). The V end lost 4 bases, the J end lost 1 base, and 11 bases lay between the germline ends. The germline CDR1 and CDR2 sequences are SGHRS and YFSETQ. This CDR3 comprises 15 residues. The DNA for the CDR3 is TGCGCCAGCAGCAACGATGGACAGAACACCGGGGAGCTGTTTTTT. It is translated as CASSNDGQNTGELFF.

The DNA of the CDR3 is TGTGCCAGCAGCTTGGTATCTAGCGGGGGGTCCTACGAGCAGTACTTC. This codes for CASSLVSSGGSYEQYF. This sequence joins TRBV5-5 and TRBJ2-7, with 11 bases identical to TRBD2. With 0 bases clipped from V and 1 base from J, the junction kept 3 bases outside the gene matches. The CDR3 covers 16 residues. The germline V gene encodes CDR1 SGHKS and CDR2 YYEKEE (reference sequence).

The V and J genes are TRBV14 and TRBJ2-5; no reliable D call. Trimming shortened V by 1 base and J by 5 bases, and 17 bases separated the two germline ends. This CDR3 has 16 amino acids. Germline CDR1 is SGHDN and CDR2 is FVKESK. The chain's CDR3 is CASSQGYNARTETQYF. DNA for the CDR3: TGTGCCAGCAGCCAAGGGTACAACGCAAGAACGGAGACCCAGTACTTC. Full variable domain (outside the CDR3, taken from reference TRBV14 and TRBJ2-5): EAGVTQFPSHSVIEKGQTVTLRCDPISGHDNLYWYRRVMGKEIKFLLHFVKESKQDESGMPNNRFLAERTGGTYSTLKVQPAELEDSGVYFCASSQGYNARTETQYFGPGTRLLVL.

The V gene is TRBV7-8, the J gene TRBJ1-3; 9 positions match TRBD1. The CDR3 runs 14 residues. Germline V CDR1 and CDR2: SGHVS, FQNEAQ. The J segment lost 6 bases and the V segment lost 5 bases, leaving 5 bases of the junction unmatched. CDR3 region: CASSPAQGANTIYF. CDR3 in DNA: TGTGCCAGCAGCCCGGCACAGGGGGCAAACACCATATATTTT.

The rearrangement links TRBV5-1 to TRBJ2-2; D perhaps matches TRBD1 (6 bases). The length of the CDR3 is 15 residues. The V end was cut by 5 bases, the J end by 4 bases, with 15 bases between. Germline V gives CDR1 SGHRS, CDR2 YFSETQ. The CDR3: CASSFGQPLTGELFF. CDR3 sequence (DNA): TGCGCCAGCAGTTTTGGACAGCCGCTCACCGGGGAGCTGTTTTTT.

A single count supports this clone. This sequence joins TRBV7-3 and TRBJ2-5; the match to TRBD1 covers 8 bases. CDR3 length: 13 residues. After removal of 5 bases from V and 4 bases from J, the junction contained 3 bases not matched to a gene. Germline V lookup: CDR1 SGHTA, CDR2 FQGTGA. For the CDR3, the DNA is TGTGCCAGCAGCCACACAGGGGGAGAGACCCAGTACTTC. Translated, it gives CASSHTGGETQYF.

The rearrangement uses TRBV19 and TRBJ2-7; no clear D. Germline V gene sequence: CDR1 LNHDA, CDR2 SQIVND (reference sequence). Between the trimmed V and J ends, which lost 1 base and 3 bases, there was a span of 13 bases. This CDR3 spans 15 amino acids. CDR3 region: CASSIGVGTYYEQYF. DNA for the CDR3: TGTGCCAGTAGTATAGGGGTGGGCACCTACTACGAGCAGTACTTC. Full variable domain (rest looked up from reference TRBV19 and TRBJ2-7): DGGITQSPKYLFRKEGQNVTLSCEQNLNHDAMYWYRQDPGQGLRLIYYSQIVNDFQKGDIAEGYSVSREKKESFPLTVTSAQKNPTAFYLCASSIGVGTYYEQYFGPGTRLTVT.

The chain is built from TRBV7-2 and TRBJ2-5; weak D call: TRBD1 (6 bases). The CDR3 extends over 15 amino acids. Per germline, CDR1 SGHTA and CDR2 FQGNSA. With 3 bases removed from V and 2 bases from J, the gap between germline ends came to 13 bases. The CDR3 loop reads CASSFTGPPQETQYF. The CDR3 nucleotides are TGTGCCAGCAGCTTCACAGGGCCCCCGCAAGAGACCCAGTACTTC.

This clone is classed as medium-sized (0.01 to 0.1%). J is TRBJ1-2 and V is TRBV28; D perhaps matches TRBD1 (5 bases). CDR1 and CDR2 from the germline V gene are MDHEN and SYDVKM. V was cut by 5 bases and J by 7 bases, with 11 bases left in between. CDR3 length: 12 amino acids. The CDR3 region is CASSPSGGGYTF. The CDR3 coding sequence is TGTGCCAGCAGTCCATCGGGGGGTGGCTACACCTTC.

The CDR3 coding sequence is TGTGCCAGCAGCTTGACGGGAGGGCTCAGCGAGCAGTACTTC. The encoded protein is CASSLTGGLSEQYF. The rearrangement joins TRBV5-6 to TRBJ2-7, with TRBD2 identical over 8 bases. From germline, CDR1 is SGHDT and CDR2 YYEEEE. J gave up 6 bases and V 1 base, and 6 bases lay outside the gene matches. CDR3 size: 14 residues.

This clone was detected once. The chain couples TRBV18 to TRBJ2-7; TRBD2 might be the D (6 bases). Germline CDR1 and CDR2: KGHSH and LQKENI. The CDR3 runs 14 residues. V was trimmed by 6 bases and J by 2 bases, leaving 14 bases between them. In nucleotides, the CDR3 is TGTGCCAGCTCCCCGGGGACTCAAGCCTACGAGCAGTACTTC. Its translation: CASSPGTQAYEQYF.

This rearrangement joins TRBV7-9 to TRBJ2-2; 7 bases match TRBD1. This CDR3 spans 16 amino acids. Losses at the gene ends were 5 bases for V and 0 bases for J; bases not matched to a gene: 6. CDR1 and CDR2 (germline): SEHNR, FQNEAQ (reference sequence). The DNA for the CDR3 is TGTGCCAGCAGCATCCAACAGGGGTCGAACACCGGGGAGCTGTTTTTT. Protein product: CASSIQQGSNTGELFF.

The CDR3 loop is CASSLGAGLNTGELFF. Written as DNA, the CDR3 is TGTGCCAGCAGCTTGGGGGCGGGCCTGAACACCGGGGAGCTGTTTTTT. The chain recombines TRBV5-5 with TRBJ2-2, with a tentative D call TRBD2 (5 bases). V lost 0 bases, J lost 1 base, and 10 bases lay in between. CDR3 length equals 16 residues. The V gene's germline CDR1 is SGHKS and CDR2 YYEKEE (reference sequence).

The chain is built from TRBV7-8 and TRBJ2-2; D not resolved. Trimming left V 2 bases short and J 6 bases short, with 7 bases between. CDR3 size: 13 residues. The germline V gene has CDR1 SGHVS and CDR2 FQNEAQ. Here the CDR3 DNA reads TGTGCCAGCAGCTTAACTCGGGCCGGGGAGCTGTTTTTT. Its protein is CASSLTRAGELFF.